A single T cell receptor beta chain is shown here with its context. The data were produced by immunoSEQ multiplex PCR, yet TCRdb's version contains in-frame clones alone and is incomplete. The sample carries 300,000 to 400,000 clones, more than 80% recorded once. Each recovered donor of Cohort 3 presented with two negative PCRs, clearance, or symptom resolution. This sample stems from a study of blood T cell repertoires in COVID-19. The CDR3 extends over 19 amino acids. Germline CDR1 and CDR2: GTSNPN and SVGIG (reference sequence). V dropped 3 bases and J dropped 8; count of bases not matched to a gene: 25.

The chain joins TRBV30 to TRBJ2-1; TRBD2 agrees at 7 bases. The source of this sequence is a man between 18 and 29 years old who had recovered from COVID-19. The sample comprised PBMCs or T cells enriched from blood (not recorded which). The CDR3 nucleotides read TGTGCCTGGAGAGTGGAGGGAGGGTTTATGGGTGGCCCTTATTATGAGCAGTTCTTC. This sequence encodes CAWRVEGGFMGGPYYEQFF.